These T cell receptor beta chains were read from a single sample in a study of immune heterogeneity within non-small cell lung tumors. TCRdb used MiXCR to reprocess the multiplex PCR reads, holding one entry per CDR3 protein. The sample yields several thousand distinct CDR3 sequences, about 23% seen once. The sample was lung tumor tissue. These receptors were taken from a man aged 60 to 69 with non-small cell lung cancer. The CDR3 runs from the conserved cysteine through the conserved F or W. Fields, in order: clone size, D gene, V gene, J gene, CDR3 protein, CDR3 DNA. A D gene is named only where the DNA matches it firmly. Where a row states a size, it is once, few, many or the class of an expanded clone; other rows omit it.

size: NA
D: TRBD1
V: TRBV7-9
J: TRBJ2-3
CDR3: CASSPKGGRGISTDTQYF
DNA: TGTGCCAGCAGCCCGAAAGGGGGCAGGGGAATTTCTACAGATACGCAGTATTTT

size: medium-sized
D: NA
V: TRBV5-1
J: TRBJ2-7
CDR3: CASSLWGQGNHEQYF
DNA: TGCGCCAGCAGCTTATGGGGACAAGGGAACCACGAGCAGTACTTC

size: few
D: NA
V: TRBV7-2
J: TRBJ2-2
CDR3: CASSLAWTGELFF
DNA: TGTGCCAGCAGCTTAGCCTGGACCGGGGAGCTGTTTTTT

size: NA
D: NA
V: TRBV7-9
J: TRBJ2-2
CDR3: CASSLGLGFTGELFF
DNA: TGTGCCAGCAGCTTAGGCTTGGGGTTCACCGGGGAGCTGTTTTTT

size: few
D: TRBD2
V: TRBV6-1
J: TRBJ2-7
CDR3: CASSENAGDSYEQYF
DNA: TGTGCCAGCAGTGAAAATGCGGGAGACTCCTACGAGCAGTACTTC

size: NA
D: TRBD2
V: TRBV6-2/TRBV6-3
J: TRBJ2-2
CDR3: CASSSNLAGGSAGELFF
DNA: TGTGCCAGCAGTTCAAATTTAGCGGGAGGATCGGCCGGGGAGCTGTTTTTT

size: medium-sized
D: TRBD2
V: TRBV3-1
J: TRBJ2-7
CDR3: CASSPGTTYEQYF
DNA: TGTGCCAGCAGCCCCGGGACTACCTACGAGCAGTACTTC

size: NA
D: TRBD1
V: TRBV9
J: TRBJ1-4
CDR3: CASSVSTGAEEKLFF
DNA: TGTGCCAGCAGCGTTTCGACAGGGGCAGAGGAAAAACTGTTTTTT

size: NA
D: NA
V: TRBV9
J: TRBJ2-5
CDR3: CASSASTIPQETQYF
DNA: TGTGCCAGCAGCGCCTCGACTATCCCACAAGAGACCCAGTACTTC

size: medium-sized
D: NA
V: TRBV2
J: TRBJ2-5
CDR3: CASSESRNQETQYF
DNA: TGTGCCAGCAGTGAAAGCCGGAACCAAGAGACCCAGTACTTC

size: NA
D: NA
V: TRBV4-3
J: TRBJ1-1
CDR3: CASSQEGGRDTEAFF
DNA: TGCGCCAGCAGCCAAGAAGGGGGGCGCGACACTGAAGCTTTCTTT

size: NA
D: TRBD2
V: TRBV10-3
J: TRBJ2-1
CDR3: CAIGERTSGKNEQFF
DNA: TGTGCCATCGGTGAGAGGACTAGCGGGAAGAATGAGCAGTTCTTC

size: medium-sized
D: NA
V: TRBV6-1
J: TRBJ2-3
CDR3: CASSEQTSYSTDTQYF
DNA: TGTGCCAGCAGTGAGCAGACTTCTTATAGCACAGATACGCAGTATTTT

size: NA
D: NA
V: TRBV14
J: TRBJ1-5
CDR3: CVSKAKYRNQPQHF
DNA: TGTGTATCGAAGGCGAAATACCGCAATCAGCCCCAGCATTTT

size: NA
D: TRBD2
V: TRBV6-4
J: TRBJ2-3
CDR3: CASSPASGSFPDTQYF
DNA: TGTGCCAGCAGCCCCGCTAGCGGGAGCTTCCCAGATACGCAGTATTTT

size: medium-sized
D: NA
V: TRBV6-1
J: TRBJ1-3
CDR3: CASRDGYTIYF
DNA: TGTGCCAGCAGGGATGGCTACACCATATATTTT

size: few
D: NA
V: TRBV5-1
J: TRBJ1-2
CDR3: CASRPDRFGPNYGYTF
DNA: TGCGCCAGCAGACCCGACAGATTCGGTCCGAACTATGGCTACACCTTC

size: few
D: NA
V: TRBV11-2
J: TRBJ2-3
CDR3: CASSLGADTQYF
DNA: TGTGCCAGCAGCTTAGGGGCAGATACGCAGTATTTT

size: NA
D: TRBD1
V: TRBV4-1
J: TRBJ2-5
CDR3: CASSLGQGHETQYF
DNA: TGCGCCAGCAGCCTGGGACAGGGTCACGAGACCCAGTACTTC

size: NA
D: NA
V: TRBV7-6
J: TRBJ2-7
CDR3: CASSLKGEGYEQYF
DNA: TGTGCCAGCAGCTTGAAGGGGGAGGGGTACGAGCAGTACTTC

size: few
D: NA
V: TRBV15
J: TRBJ1-4
CDR3: CATSRGSENEKLFF
DNA: TGTGCCACCAGCAGAGGCAGCGAAAATGAAAAACTGTTTTTT

size: few
D: NA
V: TRBV11-2
J: TRBJ2-1
CDR3: CASSFGSRGLSDNEQFF
DNA: TGTGCCAGCAGCTTTGGCTCCCGCGGTTTGTCTGACAATGAGCAGTTCTTC

size: few
D: NA
V: TRBV19
J: TRBJ1-4
CDR3: CASSMDHEKLFF
DNA: TGTGCCAGTAGTATGGACCATGAAAAACTGTTTTTT

size: few
D: NA
V: TRBV6-2/TRBV6-3
J: TRBJ2-7
CDR3: CAIWTPESEQYF
DNA: TGTGCCATCTGGACCCCTGAATCGGAGCAGTACTTC

size: few
D: TRBD1
V: TRBV28
J: TRBJ1-1
CDR3: CASSTGGDRHGTEAFF
DNA: TGTGCCAGCAGTACAGGGGGGGACAGGCATGGGACTGAAGCTTTCTTT

size: NA
D: NA
V: TRBV18
J: TRBJ1-3
CDR3: CASSPRADSGNTIYF
DNA: TGTGCCAGCTCACCTCGGGCCGACTCTGGAAACACCATATATTTT

size: few
D: NA
V: TRBV6-1
J: TRBJ1-3
CDR3: CASSEQGRAGSTIYF
DNA: TGTGCCAGCAGTGAACAGGGGAGGGCTGGAAGCACCATATATTTT

size: NA
D: NA
V: TRBV7-9
J: TRBJ2-7
CDR3: CASSLVEYEQYF
DNA: TGTGCCAGCAGCTTAGTAGAGTACGAGCAGTACTTC

size: few
D: NA
V: TRBV2
J: TRBJ2-7
CDR3: CASSSGVNSYEQYF
DNA: TGTGCCAGTTCGTCTGGGGTAAACTCCTACGAGCAGTACTTC

size: medium-sized
D: NA
V: TRBV28
J: TRBJ1-6
CDR3: CASSLSVPTLNSPLHF
DNA: TGTGCCAGCAGTTTATCAGTCCCCACCTTAAATTCACCCCTCCACTTT

size: NA
D: NA
V: TRBV24-1
J: TRBJ1-2
CDR3: CATSDWTETYGYTF
DNA: TGTGCCACCAGTGATTGGACGGAGACCTATGGCTACACCTTC

size: NA
D: NA
V: TRBV5-1
J: TRBJ2-7
CDR3: CASSRDAYEQYF
DNA: TGCGCCAGCAGCCGGGACGCATACGAGCAGTACTTC

size: once
D: TRBD1
V: TRBV27
J: TRBJ2-2
CDR3: CASSRPPPGQGSEHRGAVF
DNA: TGTGCCAGCAGTCGACCCCCCCCGGGACAGGGGAGCGAACACCGGGGAGCTGTTTTT

size: medium-sized
D: TRBD2
V: TRBV6-1
J: TRBJ2-7
CDR3: CASSEAAGLARKEQYF
DNA: TGTGCCAGCAGTGAAGCGGCGGGACTAGCCCGTAAGGAGCAGTACTTC

size: few
D: NA
V: TRBV27
J: TRBJ2-2
CDR3: CASSWYGPEGTGELFF
DNA: TGTGCCAGCAGTTGGTATGGACCAGAGGGCACCGGGGAGCTGTTTTTT

size: medium-sized
D: NA
V: TRBV3-1
J: TRBJ2-7
CDR3: CASSQKGQSYEQYF
DNA: TGTGCCAGCAGCCAAAAGGGGCAGTCCTACGAGCAGTACTTC

size: medium-sized
D: NA
V: TRBV5-1
J: TRBJ1-4
CDR3: CASSRNSWATNEKLFF
DNA: TGCGCCAGCAGCCGGAATTCATGGGCAACTAATGAAAAACTGTTTTTT

size: NA
D: TRBD2
V: TRBV20-1
J: TRBJ2-1
CDR3: CSARDLLAGDNGQFF
DNA: TGCAGTGCTAGAGATCTACTAGCGGGCGACAATGGGCAGTTCTTC

size: NA
D: NA
V: TRBV2
J: TRBJ2-7
CDR3: CASGDGLLYSYNEQYF
DNA: TGTGCCAGTGGGGACGGCTTATTATACTCCTACAATGAGCAGTACTTC

size: NA
D: NA
V: TRBV20-1
J: TRBJ1-5
CDR3: CSASAENQPQHF
DNA: TGCAGTGCTAGTGCGGAGAATCAGCCCCAGCATTTT

size: medium-sized
D: TRBD1
V: TRBV6-2/TRBV6-3
J: TRBJ2-7
CDR3: CASMAGGTYEQYF
DNA: TGTGCCAGCATGGCAGGGGGCACCTACGAGCAGTACTTC

size: medium-sized
D: NA
V: TRBV2
J: TRBJ1-2
CDR3: CASSGGGPNYGYTF
DNA: TGTGCCAGCAGTGGGGGGGGACCTAACTATGGCTACACCTTC

size: medium-sized
D: NA
V: TRBV19
J: TRBJ1-2
CDR3: CASSQTDRFRLGYTF
DNA: TGTGCCAGTAGCCAAACCGACAGATTCCGCCTTGGCTACACCTTC

size: NA
D: NA
V: TRBV28
J: TRBJ1-5
CDR3: CASSYQVLVGSNQPQHF
DNA: TGTGCCAGCAGTTATCAGGTTCTCGTGGGAAGCAATCAGCCCCAGCATTTT

size: few
D: NA
V: TRBV5-1
J: TRBJ1-1
CDR3: CASSGGGVPEAFF
DNA: TGCGCCAGCAGCGGAGGGGGTGTCCCTGAAGCTTTCTTT